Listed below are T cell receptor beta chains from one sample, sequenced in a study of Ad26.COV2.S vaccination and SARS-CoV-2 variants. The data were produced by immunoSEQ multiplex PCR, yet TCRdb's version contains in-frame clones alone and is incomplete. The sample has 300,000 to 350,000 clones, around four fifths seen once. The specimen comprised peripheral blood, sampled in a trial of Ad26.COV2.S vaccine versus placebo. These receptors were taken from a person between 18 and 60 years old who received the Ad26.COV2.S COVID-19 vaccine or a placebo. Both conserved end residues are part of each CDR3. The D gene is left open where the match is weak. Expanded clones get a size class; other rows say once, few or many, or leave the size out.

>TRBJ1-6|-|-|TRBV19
CASSPQGTIRDSPLHF
TGTGCCAGTAGTCCCCAGGGAACCATAAGGGATTCACCCCTCCACTTT
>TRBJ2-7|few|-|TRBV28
CASSPAEPPYEQYF
TGTGCCAGCAGTCCAGCAGAGCCGCCGTACGAGCAGTACTTC
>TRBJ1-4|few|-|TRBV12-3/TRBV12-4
CASSYGNGEKLFF
TGTGCCAGCAGTTATGGGAACGGCGAAAAACTGTTTTTT
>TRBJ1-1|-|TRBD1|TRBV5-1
CASSLGTGRTEAFF
TGCGCCAGCAGCTTGGGGACAGGGAGGACTGAAGCTTTCTTT
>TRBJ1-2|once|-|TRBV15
CATSRDLGQTLNYGYTF
TGTGCCACCAGCAGAGATCTGGGCCAGACACTCAACTATGGCTACACCTTC
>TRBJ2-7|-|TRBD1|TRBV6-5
CASSRDRVHYEQYF
TGTGCCAGCAGTCGGGACAGGGTGCACTACGAGCAGTACTTC
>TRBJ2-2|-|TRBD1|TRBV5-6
CASSVDRGRTGELFF
TGTGCCAGCAGCGTGGACAGGGGTCGGACCGGGGAGCTGTTTTTT
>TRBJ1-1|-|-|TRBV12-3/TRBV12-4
CASSWTVNTEAFF
TGTGCCAGCAGTTGGACGGTGAACACTGAAGCTTTCTTT
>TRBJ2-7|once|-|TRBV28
CASTRPLGTAAYEQYF
TGTGCCAGCACCCGACCCTTGGGGACGGCAGCCTACGAGCAGTACTTC
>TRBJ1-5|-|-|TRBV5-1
CASSLGQGSQPQHF
TGCGCCAGCAGCTTGGGTCAGGGAAGCCAGCCCCAGCATTTT
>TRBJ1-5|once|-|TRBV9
CASSVGGYSNQPQHF
TGTGCCAGCAGCGTAGGGGGGTATAGCAATCAGCCCCAGCATTTT
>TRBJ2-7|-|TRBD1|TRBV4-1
CASSPMTGAGSEQYF
TGCGCCAGCAGCCCGATGACAGGGGCGGGGAGCGAGCAGTACTTC